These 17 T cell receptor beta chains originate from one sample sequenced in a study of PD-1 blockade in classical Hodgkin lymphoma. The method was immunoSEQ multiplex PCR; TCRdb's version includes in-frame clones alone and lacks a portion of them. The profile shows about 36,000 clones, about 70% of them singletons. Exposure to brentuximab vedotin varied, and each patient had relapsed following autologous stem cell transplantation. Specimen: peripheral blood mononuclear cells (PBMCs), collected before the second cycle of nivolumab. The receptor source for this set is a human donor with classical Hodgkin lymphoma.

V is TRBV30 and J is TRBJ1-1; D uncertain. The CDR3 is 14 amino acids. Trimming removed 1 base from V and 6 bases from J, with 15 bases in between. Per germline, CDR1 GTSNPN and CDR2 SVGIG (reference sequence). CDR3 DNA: TGTGCCTGGAGTGGCGGTGCTCGGTCCGCTGAAGCTTTCTTT. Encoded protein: CAWSGGARSAEAFF.

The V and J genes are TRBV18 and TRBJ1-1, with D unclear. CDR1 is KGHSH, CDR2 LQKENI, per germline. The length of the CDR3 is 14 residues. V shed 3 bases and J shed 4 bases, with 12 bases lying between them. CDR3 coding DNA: TGTGCCAGCTCACCCCCAGCTTCGGGCACTGAAGCTTTCTTT. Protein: CASSPPASGTEAFF.

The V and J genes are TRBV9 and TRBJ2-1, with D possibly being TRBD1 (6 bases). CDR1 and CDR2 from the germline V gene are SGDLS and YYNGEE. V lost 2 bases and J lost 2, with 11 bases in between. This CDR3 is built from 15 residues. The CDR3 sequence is CASSVHRVPYNEQFF. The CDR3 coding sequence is TGTGCCAGCAGCGTTCACAGGGTGCCCTACAATGAGCAGTTCTTC. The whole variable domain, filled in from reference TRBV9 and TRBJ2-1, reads DSGVTQTPKHLITATGQRVTLRCSPRSGDLSVYWYQQSLDQGLQFLIQYYNGEERAKGNILERFSAQQFPDLHSELNLSSLELGDSALYFCASSVHRVPYNEQFFGPGTRLTVL.

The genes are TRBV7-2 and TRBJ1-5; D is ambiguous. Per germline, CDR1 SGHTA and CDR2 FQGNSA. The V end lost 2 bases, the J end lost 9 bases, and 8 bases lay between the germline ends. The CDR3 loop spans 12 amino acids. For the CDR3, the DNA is TGTGCCAGCAGCTTAAGCGGGTGGCCCCAGCATTTT. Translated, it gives CASSLSGWPQHF.

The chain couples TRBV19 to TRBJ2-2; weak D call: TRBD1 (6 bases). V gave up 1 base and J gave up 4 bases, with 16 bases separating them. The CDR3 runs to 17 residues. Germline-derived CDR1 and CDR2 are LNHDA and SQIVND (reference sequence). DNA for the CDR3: TGTGCCAGTAGTATAGGGAAGGGACAAATTATCACCGGGGAGCTGTTTTTT. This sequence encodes CASSIGKGQIITGELFF.

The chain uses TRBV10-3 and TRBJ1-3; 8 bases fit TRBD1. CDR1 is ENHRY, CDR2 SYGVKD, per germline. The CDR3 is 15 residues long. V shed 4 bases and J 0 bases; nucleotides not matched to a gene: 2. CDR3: CAISGTGPSGNTIYF. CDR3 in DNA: TGTGCCATCAGTGGGACAGGGCCCTCTGGAAACACCATATATTTT.

The CDR3 reads CASSLGAGAGTGELFF. The DNA of the CDR3 is TGTGCCAGCAGTTTAGGTGCGGGAGCAGGCACCGGGGAGCTGTTTTTT. This chain joins TRBV28 and TRBJ2-2; 7 bases agree with TRBD2. With V trimmed by 2 bases and J by 4 bases, 7 bases remained unmatched. The CDR3 extends over 16 amino acids. CDR1 is MDHEN and CDR2 is SYDVKM in the germline V gene. The variable domain in full, completed from reference TRBV28 and TRBJ2-2, reads DVKVTQSSRYLVKRTGEKVFLECVQDMDHENMFWYRQDPGLGLRLIYFSYDVKMKEKGDIPEGYSVSREKKERFSLILESASTNQTSMYLCASSLGAGAGTGELFFGEGSRLTVL.

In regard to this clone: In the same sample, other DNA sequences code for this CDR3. CDR3: CASSFGGRASYEQYF. As DNA, the CDR3 is TGCGCCAGCAGCTTTGGCGGGAGGGCCTCCTACGAGCAGTACTTC. This chain joins TRBV5-1 and TRBJ2-7, with 9 bases lining up with TRBD2. The V gene's germline CDR1 is SGHRS and CDR2 YFSETQ. The trim removed 2 bases at V and 0 bases at J, leaving 3 bases unmatched. The CDR3 spans 15 residues.

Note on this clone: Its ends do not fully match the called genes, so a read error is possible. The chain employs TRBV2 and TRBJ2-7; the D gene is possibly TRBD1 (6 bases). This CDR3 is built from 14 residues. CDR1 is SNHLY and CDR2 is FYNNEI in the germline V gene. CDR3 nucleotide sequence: TGTGCCAGCAGTGACCAGGGGAGCTCCTACGAGCAGTGCTTC. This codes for CASSDQGSSYEQCF.

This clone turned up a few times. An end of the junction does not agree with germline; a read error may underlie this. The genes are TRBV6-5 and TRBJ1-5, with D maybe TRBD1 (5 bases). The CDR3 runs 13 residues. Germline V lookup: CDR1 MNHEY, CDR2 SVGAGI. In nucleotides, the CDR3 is TGTGCCAGCAGTAACTCGGAGGGGCAGCCCCAGCATTTT. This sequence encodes CASSNSEGQPQHF.

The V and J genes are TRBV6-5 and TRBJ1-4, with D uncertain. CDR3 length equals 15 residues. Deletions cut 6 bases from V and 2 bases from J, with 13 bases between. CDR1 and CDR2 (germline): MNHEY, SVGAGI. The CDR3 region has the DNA TGTGCCAGCAGCCGAGGACGGCTTACTAATGAAAAACTGTTTTTT. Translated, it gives CASSRGRLTNEKLFF.

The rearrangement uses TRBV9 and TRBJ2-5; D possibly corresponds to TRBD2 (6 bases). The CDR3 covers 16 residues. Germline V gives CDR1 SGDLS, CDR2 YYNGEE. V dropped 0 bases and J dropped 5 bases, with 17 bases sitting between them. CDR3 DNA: TGTGCCAGCAGCGTAGATCCCGGGGGTGGGATTGAGACCCAGTACTTC. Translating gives CASSVDPGGGIETQYF.

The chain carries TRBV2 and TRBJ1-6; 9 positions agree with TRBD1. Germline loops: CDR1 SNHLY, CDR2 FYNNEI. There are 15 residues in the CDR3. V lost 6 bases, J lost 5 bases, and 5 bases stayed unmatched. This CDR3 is CASSPQGANNSPLHF. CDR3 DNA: TGTGCCAGCAGCCCACAGGGGGCAAATAATTCACCCCTCCACTTT.

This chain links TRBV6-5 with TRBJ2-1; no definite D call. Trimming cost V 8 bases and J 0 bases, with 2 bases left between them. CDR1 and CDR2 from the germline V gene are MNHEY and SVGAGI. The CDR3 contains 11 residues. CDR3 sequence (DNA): TGTGCCAGCGGCTCCTACAATGAGCAGTTCTTC. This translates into CASGSYNEQFF.

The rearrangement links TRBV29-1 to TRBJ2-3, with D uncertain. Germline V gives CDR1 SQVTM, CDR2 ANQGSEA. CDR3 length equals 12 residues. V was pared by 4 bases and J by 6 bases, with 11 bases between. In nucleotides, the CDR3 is TGCAGCGTTGTTGGACGGGCCGATACGCAGTATTTT. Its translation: CSVVGRADTQYF.

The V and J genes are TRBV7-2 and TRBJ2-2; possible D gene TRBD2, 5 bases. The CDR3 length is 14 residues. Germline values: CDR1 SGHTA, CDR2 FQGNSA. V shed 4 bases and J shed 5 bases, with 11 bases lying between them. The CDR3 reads CASSSDLGTGELFF. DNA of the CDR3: TGTGCCAGCAGCTCGGACTTGGGGACCGGGGAGCTGTTTTTT. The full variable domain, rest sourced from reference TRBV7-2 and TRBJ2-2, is GAGVSQSPSNKVTEKGKDVELRCDPISGHTALYWYRQSLGQGLEFLIYFQGNSAPDKSGLPSDRFSAERTGGSVSTLTIQRTQQEDSAVYLCASSSDLGTGELFFGEGSRLTVL.

The CDR3 is CASKESGGAKNIQYF. CDR3 coding DNA: TGTGCCAGCAAGGAGTCAGGGGGCGCGAAAAACATTCAGTACTTC. The chain carries TRBV5-4 and TRBJ2-4, with 8 bases identical to TRBD1. In germline, CDR1 is SGHNT, CDR2 YYREEE (reference sequence). Trimming took 6 bases from V and 4 from J; bases not matched to a gene: 9. The CDR3 has 15 amino acids.